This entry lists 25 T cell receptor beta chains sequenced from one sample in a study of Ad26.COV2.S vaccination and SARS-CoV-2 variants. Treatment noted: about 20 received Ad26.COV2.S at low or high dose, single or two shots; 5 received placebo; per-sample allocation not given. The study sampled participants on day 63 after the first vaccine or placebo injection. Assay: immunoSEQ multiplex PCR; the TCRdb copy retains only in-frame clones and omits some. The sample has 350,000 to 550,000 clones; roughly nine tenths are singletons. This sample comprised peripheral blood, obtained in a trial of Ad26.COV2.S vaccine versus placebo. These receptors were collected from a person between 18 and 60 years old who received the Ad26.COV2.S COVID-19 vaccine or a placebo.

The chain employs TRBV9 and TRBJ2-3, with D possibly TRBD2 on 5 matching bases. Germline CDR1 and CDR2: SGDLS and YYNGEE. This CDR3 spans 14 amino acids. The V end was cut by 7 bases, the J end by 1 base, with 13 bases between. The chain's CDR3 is CASAHGVGTDTQYF. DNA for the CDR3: TGTGCCAGCGCGCACGGGGTCGGCACAGATACGCAGTATTTT.

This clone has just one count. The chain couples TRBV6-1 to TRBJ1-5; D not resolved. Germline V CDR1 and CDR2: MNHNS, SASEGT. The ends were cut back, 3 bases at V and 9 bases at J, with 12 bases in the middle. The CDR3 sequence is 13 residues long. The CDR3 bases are TGTGCCAGCAGTGAGTCCCCGGTAGGGCCCCAGCATTTT. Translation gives CASSESPVGPQHF.

The CDR3 sequence: CASSVVAGADNSPLHF. The CDR3 coding sequence is TGTGCCAGCAGCGTTGTGGCGGGGGCCGATAATTCACCCCTCCACTTT. This chain links TRBV9 with TRBJ1-6; D may be TRBD1 (6 bases). The ends were cut back, 2 bases at V and 5 bases at J, with 14 bases in the middle. The CDR3 extends over 16 amino acids. Germline assignment: CDR1 SGDLS and CDR2 YYNGEE. The whole variable domain, filled in from reference TRBV9 and TRBJ1-6, reads DSGVTQTPKHLITATGQRVTLRCSPRSGDLSVYWYQQSLDQGLQFLIQYYNGEERAKGNILERFSAQQFPDLHSELNLSSLELGDSALYFCASSVVAGADNSPLHFGNGTRLTVT.

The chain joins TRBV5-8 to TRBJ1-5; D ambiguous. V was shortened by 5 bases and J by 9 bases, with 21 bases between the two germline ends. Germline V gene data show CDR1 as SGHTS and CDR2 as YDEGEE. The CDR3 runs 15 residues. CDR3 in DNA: TGTGCCAGCAGTCCCGGACGGGGTCCCCCGGGGCCCCAGCATTTT. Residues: CASSPGRGPPGPQHF.

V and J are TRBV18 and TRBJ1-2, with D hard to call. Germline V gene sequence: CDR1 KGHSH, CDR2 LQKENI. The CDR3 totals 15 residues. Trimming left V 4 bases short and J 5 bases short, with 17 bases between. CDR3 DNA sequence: TGTGCCAGCTCACTCACAACGCGACCCCTTTATGGCTACACCTTC. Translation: CASSLTTRPLYGYTF. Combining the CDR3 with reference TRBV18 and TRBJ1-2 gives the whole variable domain NAGVMQNPRHLVRRRGQEARLRCSPMKGHSHVYWYRQLPEEGLKFMVYLQKENIIDESGMPKERFSAEFPKEGPSILRIQQVVRGDSAAYFCASSLTTRPLYGYTFGSGTRLTVV.

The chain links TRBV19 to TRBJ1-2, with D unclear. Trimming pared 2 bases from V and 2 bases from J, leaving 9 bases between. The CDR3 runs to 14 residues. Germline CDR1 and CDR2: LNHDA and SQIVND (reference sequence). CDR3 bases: TGTGCCAGTAGTATAAGGATCCCAAACTATGGCTACACCTTC. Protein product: CASSIRIPNYGYTF.

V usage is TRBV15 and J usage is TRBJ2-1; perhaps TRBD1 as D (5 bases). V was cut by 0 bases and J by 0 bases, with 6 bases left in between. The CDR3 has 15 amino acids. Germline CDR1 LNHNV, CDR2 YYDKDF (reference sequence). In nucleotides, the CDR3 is TGTGCCACCAGCAGAGATCAGGGCTCCTACAATGAGCAGTTCTTC. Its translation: CATSRDQGSYNEQFF.

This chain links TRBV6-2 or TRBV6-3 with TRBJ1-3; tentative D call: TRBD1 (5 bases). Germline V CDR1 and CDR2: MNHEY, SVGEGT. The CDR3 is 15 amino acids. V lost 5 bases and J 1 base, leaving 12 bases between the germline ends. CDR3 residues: CASSIRVTSGNTIYF. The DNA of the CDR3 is TGTGCCAGCAGTATCAGGGTAACTTCTGGAAACACCATATATTTT.

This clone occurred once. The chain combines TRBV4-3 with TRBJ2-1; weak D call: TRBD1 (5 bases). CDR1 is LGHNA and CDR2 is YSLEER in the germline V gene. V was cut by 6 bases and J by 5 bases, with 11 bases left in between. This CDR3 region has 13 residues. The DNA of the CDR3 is TGCGCCAGCAGTCCCCGGACAAACAATGAGCAGTTCTTC. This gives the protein CASSPRTNNEQFF.

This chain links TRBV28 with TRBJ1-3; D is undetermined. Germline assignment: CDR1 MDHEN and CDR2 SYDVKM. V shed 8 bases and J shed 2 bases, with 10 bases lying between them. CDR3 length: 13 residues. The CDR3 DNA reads TGTGCCAGCGTTGGAAGGCCTGGAAACACCATATATTTT. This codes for CASVGRPGNTIYF.

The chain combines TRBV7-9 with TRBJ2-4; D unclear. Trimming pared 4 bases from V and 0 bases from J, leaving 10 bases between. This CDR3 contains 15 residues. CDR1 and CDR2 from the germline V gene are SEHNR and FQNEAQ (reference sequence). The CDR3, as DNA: TGTGCCAGCAGCTCTAATAGTCTAGCCAAAAACATTCAGTACTTC. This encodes CASSSNSLAKNIQYF. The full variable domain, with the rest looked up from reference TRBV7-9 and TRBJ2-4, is DTGVSQNPRHKITKRGQNVTFRCDPISEHNRLYWYRQTLGQGPEFLTYFQNEAQLEKSRLLSDRFSAERPKGSFSTLEIQRTEQGDSAMYLCASSSNSLAKNIQYFGAGTRLSVL.

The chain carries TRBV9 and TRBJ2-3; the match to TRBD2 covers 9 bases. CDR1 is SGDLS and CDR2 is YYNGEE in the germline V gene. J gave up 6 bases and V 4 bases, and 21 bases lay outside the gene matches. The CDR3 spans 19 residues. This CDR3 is CASSRGLANEPGLLDTQYF. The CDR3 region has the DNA TGTGCCAGCAGCCGTGGACTAGCGAACGAACCGGGCCTGTTGGATACGCAGTATTTT. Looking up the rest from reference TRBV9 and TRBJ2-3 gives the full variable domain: DSGVTQTPKHLITATGQRVTLRCSPRSGDLSVYWYQQSLDQGLQFLIQYYNGEERAKGNILERFSAQQFPDLHSELNLSSLELGDSALYFCASSRGLANEPGLLDTQYFGPGTRLTVL.

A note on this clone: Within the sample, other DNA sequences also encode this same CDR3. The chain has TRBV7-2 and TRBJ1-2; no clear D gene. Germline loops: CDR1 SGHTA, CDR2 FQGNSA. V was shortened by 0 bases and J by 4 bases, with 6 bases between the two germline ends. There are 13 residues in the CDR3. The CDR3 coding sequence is TGTGCCAGCAGCTTAGCCGTCGGCTATGGCTACACCTTC. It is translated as CASSLAVGYGYTF.

CDR3 DNA: TGTGCCAGCAGTGAATTGAGCTGGGGTGCTGAAGCTTTCTTT. This gives the protein CASSELSWGAEAFF. The chain uses TRBV25-1 and TRBJ1-1, with D unresolved. Germline values: CDR1 MGHDK, CDR2 SYGVNS. The CDR3 extends over 14 amino acids. Deletions cut 1 base from V and 6 bases from J, with 12 bases between.

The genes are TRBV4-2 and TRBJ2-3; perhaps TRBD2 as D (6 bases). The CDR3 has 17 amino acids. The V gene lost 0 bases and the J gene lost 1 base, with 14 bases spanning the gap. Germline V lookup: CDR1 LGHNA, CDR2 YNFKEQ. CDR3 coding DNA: TGTGCCAGCAGCCAAGATAAGTCGGCTAGCGGCACAGATACGCAGTATTTT. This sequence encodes CASSQDKSASGTDTQYF.

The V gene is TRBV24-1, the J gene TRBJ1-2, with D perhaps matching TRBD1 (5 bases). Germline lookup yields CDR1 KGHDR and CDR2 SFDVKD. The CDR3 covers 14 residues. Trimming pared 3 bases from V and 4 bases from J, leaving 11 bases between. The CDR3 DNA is TGTGCCACCAGTGATCCGGGACGGTTCTATGGCTACACCTTC. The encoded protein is CATSDPGRFYGYTF.

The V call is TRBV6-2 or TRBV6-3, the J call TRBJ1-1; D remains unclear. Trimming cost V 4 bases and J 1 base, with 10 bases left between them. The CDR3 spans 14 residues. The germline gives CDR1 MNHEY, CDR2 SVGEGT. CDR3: CASSWAGRNTEAFF. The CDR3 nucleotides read TGTGCCAGCAGTTGGGCAGGACGGAACACTGAAGCTTTCTTT.

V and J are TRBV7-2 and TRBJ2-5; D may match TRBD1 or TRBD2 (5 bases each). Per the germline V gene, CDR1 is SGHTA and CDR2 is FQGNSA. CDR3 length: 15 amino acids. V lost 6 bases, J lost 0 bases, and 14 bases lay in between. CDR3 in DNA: TGTGCCAGCAGAAGAAGTTGGGGGAACCAAGAGACCCAGTACTTC. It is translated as CASRRSWGNQETQYF.

CDR3 DNA sequence: TGTGCCAGCAGACTCAGGCACGCCAACGTCCTGACTTTC. Translation: CASRLRHANVLTF. J is TRBJ2-6 and V is TRBV6-5; D is uncertain. The CDR3 extends over 13 amino acids. The V end was cut by 6 bases, the J end by 7 bases, with 10 bases between. CDR1 MNHEY and CDR2 SVGAGI come from the germline V gene.

As DNA, the CDR3 is TGTGCCAGCAGCTTACAAGAGACCCAGTACTTC. Residues: CASSLQETQYF. The chain has TRBV5-6 and TRBJ2-5; the D is unclear. The CDR3 runs to 11 residues. V was trimmed by 2 bases and J by 2 bases, leaving 1 base between them. From germline, CDR1 is SGHDT and CDR2 YYEEEE.

CDR3 loop: CASSPPQGWETQYF. The DNA for the CDR3 is TGTGCCAGCAGCCCCCCACAGGGGTGGGAGACCCAGTACTTC. This rearrangement joins TRBV7-8 to TRBJ2-5; TRBD1 matches 7 bases. Per the germline V gene, CDR1 is SGHVS and CDR2 is FQNEAQ. CDR3 size: 14 residues. V lost 5 bases to trimming and J lost 5 bases; unmatched junction nucleotides: 8.

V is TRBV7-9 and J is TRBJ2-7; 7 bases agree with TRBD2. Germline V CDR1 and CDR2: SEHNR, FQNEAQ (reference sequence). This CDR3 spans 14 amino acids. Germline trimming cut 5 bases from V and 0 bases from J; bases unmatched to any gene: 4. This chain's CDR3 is CASSAGGTSYEQYV. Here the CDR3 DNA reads TGTGCCAGCAGCGCCGGGGGGACCTCCTACGAGCAGTACGTC.

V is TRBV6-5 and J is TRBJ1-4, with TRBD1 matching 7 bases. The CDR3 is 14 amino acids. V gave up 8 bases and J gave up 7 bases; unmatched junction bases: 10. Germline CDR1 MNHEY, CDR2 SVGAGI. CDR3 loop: CASGGQYHGEKLFF. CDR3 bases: TGTGCCAGCGGGGGACAGTACCACGGTGAAAAACTGTTTTTT.

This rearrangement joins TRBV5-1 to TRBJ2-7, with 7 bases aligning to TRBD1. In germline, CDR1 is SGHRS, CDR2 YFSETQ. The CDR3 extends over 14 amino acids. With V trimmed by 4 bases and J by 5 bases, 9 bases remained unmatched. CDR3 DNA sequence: TGCGCCAGCAGCCCGGGACAGCCCCAGGACGAGCAGTACTTC. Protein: CASSPGQPQDEQYF. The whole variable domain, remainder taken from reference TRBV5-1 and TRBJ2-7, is KAGVTQTPRYLIKTRGQQVTLSCSPISGHRSVSWYQQTPGQGLQFLFEYFSETQRNKGNFPGRFSGRQFSNSRSEMNVSTLELGDSALYLCASSPGQPQDEQYFGPGTRLTVT.

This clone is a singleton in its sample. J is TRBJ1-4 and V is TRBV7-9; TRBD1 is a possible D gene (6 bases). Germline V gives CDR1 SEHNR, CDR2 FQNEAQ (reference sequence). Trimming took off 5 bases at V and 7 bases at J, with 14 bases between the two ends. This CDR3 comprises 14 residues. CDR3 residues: CASSASGGREKLFF. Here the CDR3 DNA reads TGTGCCAGCAGCGCTTCGGGGGGGCGTGAAAAACTGTTTTTT.